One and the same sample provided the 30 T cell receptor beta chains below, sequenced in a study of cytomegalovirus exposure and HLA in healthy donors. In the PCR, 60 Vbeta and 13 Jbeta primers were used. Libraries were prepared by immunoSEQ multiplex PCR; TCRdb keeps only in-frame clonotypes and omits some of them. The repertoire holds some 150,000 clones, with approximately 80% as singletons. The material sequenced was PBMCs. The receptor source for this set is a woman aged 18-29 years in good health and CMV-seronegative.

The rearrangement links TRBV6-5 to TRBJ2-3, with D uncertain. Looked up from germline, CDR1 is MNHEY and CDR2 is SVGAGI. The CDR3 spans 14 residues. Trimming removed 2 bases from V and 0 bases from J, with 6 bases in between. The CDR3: CASSYQESTDTQYF. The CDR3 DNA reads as TGTGCCAGCAGTTACCAGGAAAGCACAGATACGCAGTATTTT.

The chain's CDR3 is CASSPIHGENTGELFF. DNA of the CDR3: TGTGCCAGCAGCCCCATCCACGGGGAAAACACCGGGGAGCTGTTTTTT. The V gene is TRBV11-2, the J gene TRBJ2-2; a possible D gene is TRBD2 (5 bases). Per germline, CDR1 SGHAT and CDR2 FQNNGV. There are 16 residues in the CDR3. The V and J ends lost 5 bases and 2 bases respectively, with 15 bases between them.

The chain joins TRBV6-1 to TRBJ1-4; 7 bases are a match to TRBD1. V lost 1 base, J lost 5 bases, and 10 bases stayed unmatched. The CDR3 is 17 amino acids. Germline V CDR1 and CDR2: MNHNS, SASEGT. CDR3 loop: CASSEGGTTGPNEKLFF. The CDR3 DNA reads TGTGCCAGCAGTGAAGGCGGGACGACAGGGCCAAATGAAAAACTGTTTTTT.

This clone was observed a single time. The CDR3: CATRGRGSTDTQYF. The DNA of the CDR3 is TGTGCCACCCGGGGACGGGGGAGCACAGATACGCAGTATTTT. V is TRBV5-4 and J is TRBJ2-3, with D perhaps matching TRBD2 (6 bases). The CDR3 sequence is 14 residues long. Germline V gene data show CDR1 as SGHNT and CDR2 as YYREEE (reference sequence). V was cut by 9 bases and J by 0 bases, with 14 bases left in between.

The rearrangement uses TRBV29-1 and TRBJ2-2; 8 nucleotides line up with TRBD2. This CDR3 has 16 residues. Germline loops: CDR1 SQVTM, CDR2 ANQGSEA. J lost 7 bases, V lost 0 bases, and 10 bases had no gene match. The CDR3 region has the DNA TGCAGCGTTGAAGATCGGTCGGGGGGGCCGGTCGGGGAGCTGTTTTTT. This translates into CSVEDRSGGPVGELFF.

CDR3 region: CASSRRQAYEQYF. DNA of the CDR3: TGTGCCAGCTCACGAAGACAGGCCTACGAGCAGTACTTC. This sequence joins TRBV18 and TRBJ2-7, with TRBD1 as a possible D gene (6 bases). Germline V CDR1 and CDR2: KGHSH, LQKENI. V was cut by 4 bases and J by 2 bases, with 9 bases left in between. The CDR3 totals 13 residues.

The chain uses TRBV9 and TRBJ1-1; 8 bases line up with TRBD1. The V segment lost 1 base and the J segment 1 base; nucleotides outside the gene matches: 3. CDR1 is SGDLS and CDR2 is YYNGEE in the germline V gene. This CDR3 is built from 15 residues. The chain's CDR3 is CASSVQGTGNTEAFF. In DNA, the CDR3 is TGTGCCAGCAGCGTACAGGGGACAGGGAACACTGAAGCTTTCTTT.

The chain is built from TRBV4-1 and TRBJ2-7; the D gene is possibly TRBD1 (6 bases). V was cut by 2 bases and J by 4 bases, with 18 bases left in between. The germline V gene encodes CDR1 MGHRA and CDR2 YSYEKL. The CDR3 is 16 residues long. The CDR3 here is CASSQPPAGEIYEQYF. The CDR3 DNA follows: TGCGCCAGCAGCCAACCCCCGGCAGGGGAGATATACGAGCAGTACTTC.

This CDR3 is CAWTDRGGNQPQHF. Here the CDR3 DNA reads TGTGCCTGGACTGACAGGGGAGGCAATCAGCCCCAGCATTTT. The rearrangement uses TRBV30 and TRBJ1-5; TRBD1 agrees at 8 bases. The germline V gene has CDR1 GTSNPN and CDR2 SVGIG (reference sequence). This CDR3 spans 14 amino acids. V shed 4 bases, J shed 2 bases, and the junction held 4 bases outside the gene matches.

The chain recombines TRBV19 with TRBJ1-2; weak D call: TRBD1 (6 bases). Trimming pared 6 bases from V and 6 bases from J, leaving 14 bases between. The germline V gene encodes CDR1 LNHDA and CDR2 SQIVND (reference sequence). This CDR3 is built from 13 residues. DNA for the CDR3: TGTGCCAGTAGGAACAGGGCCTCCAATGGCTACACCTTC. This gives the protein CASRNRASNGYTF.

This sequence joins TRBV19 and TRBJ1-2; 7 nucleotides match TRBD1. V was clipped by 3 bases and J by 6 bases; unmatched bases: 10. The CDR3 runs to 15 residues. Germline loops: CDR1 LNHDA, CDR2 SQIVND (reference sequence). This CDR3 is CASSISEGAIDGYTF. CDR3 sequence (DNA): TGTGCCAGTAGTATCTCGGAGGGGGCCATTGATGGCTACACCTTC.

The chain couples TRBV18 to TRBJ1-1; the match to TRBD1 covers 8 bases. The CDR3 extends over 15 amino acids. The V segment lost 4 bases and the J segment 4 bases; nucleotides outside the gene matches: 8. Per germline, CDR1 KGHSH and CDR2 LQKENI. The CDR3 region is CASSRIGQGGTEAFF. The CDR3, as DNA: TGTGCCAGCTCACGCATTGGACAGGGAGGCACTGAAGCTTTCTTT.

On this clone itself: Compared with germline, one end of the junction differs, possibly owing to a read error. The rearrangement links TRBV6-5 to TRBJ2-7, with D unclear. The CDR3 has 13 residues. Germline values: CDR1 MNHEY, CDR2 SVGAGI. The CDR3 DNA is TGTGCCAGCAGTTACTCTGCAGGCTACGAGCAGCACTTC. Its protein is CASSYSAGYEQHF.

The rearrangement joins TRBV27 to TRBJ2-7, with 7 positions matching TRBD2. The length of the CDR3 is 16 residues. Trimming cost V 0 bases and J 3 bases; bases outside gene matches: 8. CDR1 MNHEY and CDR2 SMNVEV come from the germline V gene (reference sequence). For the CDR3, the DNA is TGTGCCAGCAGTTTATCTTGGGGGGGATTAATCTACGAGCAGTACTTC. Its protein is CASSLSWGGLIYEQYF.

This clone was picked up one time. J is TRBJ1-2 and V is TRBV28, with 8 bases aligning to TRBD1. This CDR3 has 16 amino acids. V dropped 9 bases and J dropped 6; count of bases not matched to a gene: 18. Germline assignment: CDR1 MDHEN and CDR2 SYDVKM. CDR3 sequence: CASLEQGELFADGYTF. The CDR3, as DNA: TGTGCCAGTCTCGAACAGGGGGAACTATTCGCGGATGGCTACACCTTC.

The CDR3 coding sequence is TGTGCCAGCAGCACAACATTGACGGGAGGGAATGAGCAGTTCTTC. Translating gives CASSTTLTGGNEQFF. The chain carries TRBV5-6 and TRBJ2-1, with 8 bases matching TRBD2. Germline values: CDR1 SGHDT, CDR2 YYEEEE. The CDR3 length is 15 residues. Losses at the gene ends were 4 bases for V and 7 bases for J; bases not matched to a gene: 10.

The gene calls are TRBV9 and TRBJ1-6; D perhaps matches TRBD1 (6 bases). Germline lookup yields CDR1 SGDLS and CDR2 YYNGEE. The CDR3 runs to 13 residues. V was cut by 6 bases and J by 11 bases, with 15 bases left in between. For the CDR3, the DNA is TGTGCCAGCACCCCTACAGGGCGGCCACCCCTCCACTTT. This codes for CASTPTGRPPLHF.

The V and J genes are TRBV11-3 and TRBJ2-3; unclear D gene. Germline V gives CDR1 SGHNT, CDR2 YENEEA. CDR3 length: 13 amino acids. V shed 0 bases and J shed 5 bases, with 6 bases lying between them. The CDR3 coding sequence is TGTGCCAGCAGCTTAGATCCGAGAGATACGCAGTATTTT. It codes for CASSLDPRDTQYF.

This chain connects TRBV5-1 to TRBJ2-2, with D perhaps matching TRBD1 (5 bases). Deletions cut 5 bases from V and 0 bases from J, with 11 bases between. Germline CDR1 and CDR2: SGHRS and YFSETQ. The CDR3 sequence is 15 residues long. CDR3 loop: CASRPTGPNTGELFF. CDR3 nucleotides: TGCGCCAGCAGGCCCACAGGACCGAACACCGGGGAGCTGTTTTTT. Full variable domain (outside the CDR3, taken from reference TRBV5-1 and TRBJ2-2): KAGVTQTPRYLIKTRGQQVTLSCSPISGHRSVSWYQQTPGQGLQFLFEYFSETQRNKGNFPGRFSGRQFSNSRSEMNVSTLELGDSALYLCASRPTGPNTGELFFGEGSRLTVL.

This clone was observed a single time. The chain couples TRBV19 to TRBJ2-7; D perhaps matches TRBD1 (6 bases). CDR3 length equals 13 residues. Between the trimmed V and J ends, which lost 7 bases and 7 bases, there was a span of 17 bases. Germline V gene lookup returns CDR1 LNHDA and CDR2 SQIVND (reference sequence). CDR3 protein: CASTSGATGEQYF. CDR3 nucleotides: TGTGCCAGTACCTCAGGGGCCACCGGGGAGCAGTACTTC.

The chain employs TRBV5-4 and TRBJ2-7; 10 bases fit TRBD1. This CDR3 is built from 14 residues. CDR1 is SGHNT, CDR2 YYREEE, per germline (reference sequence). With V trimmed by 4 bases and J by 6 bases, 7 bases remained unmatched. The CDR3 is CASSPGTGVGEQYF. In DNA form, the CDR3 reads TGTGCCAGCAGCCCCGGGACAGGGGTTGGCGAGCAGTACTTC.

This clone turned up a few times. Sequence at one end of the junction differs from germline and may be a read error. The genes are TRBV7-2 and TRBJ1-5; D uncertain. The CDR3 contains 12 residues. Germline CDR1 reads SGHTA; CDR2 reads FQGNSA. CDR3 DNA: TGTGCCAGTAGCTTAGCGCGGCAGCCCCAGCATTTT. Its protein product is CASSLARQPQHF.

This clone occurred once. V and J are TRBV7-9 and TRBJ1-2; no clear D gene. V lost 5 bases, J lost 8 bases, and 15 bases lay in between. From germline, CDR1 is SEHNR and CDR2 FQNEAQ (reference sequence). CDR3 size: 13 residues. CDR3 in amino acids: CASSQREAGGYTF. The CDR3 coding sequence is TGTGCCAGCAGCCAGAGGGAGGCGGGGGGCTACACCTTC.

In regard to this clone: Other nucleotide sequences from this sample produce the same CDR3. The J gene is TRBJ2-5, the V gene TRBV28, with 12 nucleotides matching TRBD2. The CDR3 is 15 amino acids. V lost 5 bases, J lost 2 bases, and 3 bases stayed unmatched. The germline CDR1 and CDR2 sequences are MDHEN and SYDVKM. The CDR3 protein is CASSLTSGGQETQYF. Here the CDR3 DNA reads TGTGCCAGCAGTCTGACTAGCGGGGGTCAAGAGACCCAGTACTTC.

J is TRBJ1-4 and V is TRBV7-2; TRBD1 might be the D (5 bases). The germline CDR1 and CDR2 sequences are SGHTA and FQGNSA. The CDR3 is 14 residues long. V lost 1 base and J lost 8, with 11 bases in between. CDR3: CASSLEGFEEKLFF. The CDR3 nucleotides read TGTGCCAGCAGCTTAGAGGGGTTTGAAGAAAAACTGTTTTTT.

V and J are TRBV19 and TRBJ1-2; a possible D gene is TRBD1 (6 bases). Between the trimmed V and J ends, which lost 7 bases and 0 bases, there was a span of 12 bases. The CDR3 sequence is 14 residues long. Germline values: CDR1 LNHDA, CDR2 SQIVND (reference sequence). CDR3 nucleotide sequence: TGTGCCAGTAACCTCAGACAGGCTAACTATGGCTACACCTTC. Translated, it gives CASNLRQANYGYTF.

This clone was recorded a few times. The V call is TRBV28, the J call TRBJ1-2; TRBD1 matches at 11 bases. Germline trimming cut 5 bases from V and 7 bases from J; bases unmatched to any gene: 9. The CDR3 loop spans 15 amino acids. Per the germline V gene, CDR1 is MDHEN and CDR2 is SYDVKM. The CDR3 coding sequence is TGTGCCAGCAGTGAAACGGACAGGGGGCGTTTTGGCTACACCTTC. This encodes CASSETDRGRFGYTF.

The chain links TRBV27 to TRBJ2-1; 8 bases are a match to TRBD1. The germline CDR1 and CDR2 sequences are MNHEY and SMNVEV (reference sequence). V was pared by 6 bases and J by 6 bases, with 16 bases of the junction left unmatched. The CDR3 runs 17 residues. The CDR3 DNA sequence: TGTGCCAGCAGGTCCCCGGTGCAGGGGGCTCATGGCAATGAGCAGTTCTTC. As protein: CASRSPVQGAHGNEQFF.

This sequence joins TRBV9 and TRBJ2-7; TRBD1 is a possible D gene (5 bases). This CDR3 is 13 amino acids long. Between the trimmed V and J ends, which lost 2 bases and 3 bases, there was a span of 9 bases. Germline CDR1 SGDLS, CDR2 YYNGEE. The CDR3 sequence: CASSVREGYEQYF. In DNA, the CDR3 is TGTGCCAGCAGCGTCAGGGAAGGCTACGAGCAGTACTTC.

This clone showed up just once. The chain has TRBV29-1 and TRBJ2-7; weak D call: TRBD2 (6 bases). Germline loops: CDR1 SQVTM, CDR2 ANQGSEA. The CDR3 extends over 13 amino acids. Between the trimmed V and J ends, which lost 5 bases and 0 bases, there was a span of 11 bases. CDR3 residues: CSVTTGSSYEQYF. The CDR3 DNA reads TGCAGCGTTACCACCGGGAGCTCCTACGAGCAGTACTTC.